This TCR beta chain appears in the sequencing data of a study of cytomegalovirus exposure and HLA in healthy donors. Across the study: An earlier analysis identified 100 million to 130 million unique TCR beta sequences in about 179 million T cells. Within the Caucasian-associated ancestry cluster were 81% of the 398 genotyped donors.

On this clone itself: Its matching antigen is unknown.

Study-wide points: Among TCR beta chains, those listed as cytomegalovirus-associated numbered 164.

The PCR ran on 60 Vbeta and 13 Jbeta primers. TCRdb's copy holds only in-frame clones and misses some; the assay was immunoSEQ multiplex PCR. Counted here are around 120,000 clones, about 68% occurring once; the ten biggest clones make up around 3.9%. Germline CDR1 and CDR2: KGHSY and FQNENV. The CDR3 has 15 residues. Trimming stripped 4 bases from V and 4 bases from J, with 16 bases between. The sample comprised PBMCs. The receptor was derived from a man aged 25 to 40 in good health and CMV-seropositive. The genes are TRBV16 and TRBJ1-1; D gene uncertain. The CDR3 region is CASSLFAALGTEAFF. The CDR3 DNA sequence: TGTGCCAGCAGCCTGTTCGCGGCGCTGGGCACTGAAGCTTTCTTT. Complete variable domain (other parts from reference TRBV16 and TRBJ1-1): GEEVAQTPKHLVRGEGQKAKLYCAPIKGHSYVFWYQQVLKNEFKFLISFQNENVFDETGMPKERFSAKCLPNSPCSLEIQATKLEDSAVYFCASSLFAALGTEAFFGQGTRLTVV.